This TCR beta chain was captured in a study of blood T cell repertoires in COVID-19. The wider study: The study drew acute and convalescent COVID-19 samples from the United States, Italy and Spain.

Repertoires were generated with immunoSEQ multiplex PCR, while TCRdb's copy carries only in-frame clones and drops some. The sample consists of approximately 99,000 clones, roughly 84% of them appearing once. V gave up 0 bases and J gave up 9 bases; unmatched junction bases: 10. CDR1 and CDR2 (germline): LGHNA, YSLEER. This CDR3 contains 16 residues. This clone has a handful of counts. Sequencing used peripheral blood. The TCR sequence derives from a man between 65 and 85 years old with active or convalescent COVID-19. The chain couples TRBV4-3 to TRBJ2-1, with 8 bases identical to TRBD2. The CDR3 DNA is TGCGCCAGCAGCCAAGATAGTAGCCCCAGCGGGGGTGAGCAGTTCTTC. Its protein is CASSQDSSPSGGEQFF.